This TCR beta chain comes out of a study of long-term antiretroviral therapy in people with HIV. Whole-study context: The 2015 immediate-ART recommendation came about a decade after the earliest samples.

This was the immunoSEQ v3.0 assay at survey level. The data were produced by immunoSEQ multiplex PCR, yet TCRdb's version contains in-frame clones alone and is incomplete. The sample holds tens of thousands of clones; roughly 91% are singletons and the top ten take about 8.3%. General study results and limits: Post-ART diversity increased but stayed below transplant donor controls.

In the case of this clone: Its antigen is still unknown.

Germline V gives CDR1 SGHRS, CDR2 YFSETQ. This CDR3 contains 16 residues. V lost 0 bases to trimming and J lost 2 bases; unmatched junction nucleotides: 3. All donors provided no fewer than one pre-ART and no fewer than two post-ART PBMC samples. The sequence came from a man younger than 35 with HIV. The rearrangement joins TRBV5-1 to TRBJ2-2; TRBD2 aligns across 8 bases. Source: unsorted PBMCs, taken 0.2 years before starting antiretroviral therapy. The DNA of the CDR3 is TGCGCCAGCAGCTTGGCGCGGGGGGCCAACACCGGGGAGCTGTTTTTT. Translating it yields CASSLARGANTGELFF.